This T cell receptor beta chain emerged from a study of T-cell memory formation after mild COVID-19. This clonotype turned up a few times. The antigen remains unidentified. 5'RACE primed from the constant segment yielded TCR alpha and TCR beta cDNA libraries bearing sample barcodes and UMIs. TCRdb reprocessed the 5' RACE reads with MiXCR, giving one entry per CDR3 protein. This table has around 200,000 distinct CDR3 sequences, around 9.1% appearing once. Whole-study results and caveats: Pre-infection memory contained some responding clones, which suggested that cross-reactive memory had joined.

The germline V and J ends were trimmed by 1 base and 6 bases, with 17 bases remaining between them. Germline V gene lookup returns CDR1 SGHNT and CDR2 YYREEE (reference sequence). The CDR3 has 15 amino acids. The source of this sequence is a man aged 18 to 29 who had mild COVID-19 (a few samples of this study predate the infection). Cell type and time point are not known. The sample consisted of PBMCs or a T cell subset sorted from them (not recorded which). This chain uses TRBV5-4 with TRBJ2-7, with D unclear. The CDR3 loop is CASSLQGPQSGEQYF. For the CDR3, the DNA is TGTGCCAGCAGCTTGCAAGGACCCCAATCCGGCGAGCAGTACTTC.